The 19 T cell receptor beta chains presented below share a single source sample, sequenced in a study of early T cells in non-severe SARS-CoV-2 infection. TCRdb re-called the 5' RACE reads with MiXCR, one entry per CDR3 protein. Among about 71,000 distinct CDR3 sequences listed, around 12% were seen once. The sample in question was whole blood, obtained at baseline. The receptor set was obtained from an adult who was a healthcare worker with PCR-confirmed SARS-CoV-2 infection or an uninfected control (not recorded which).

In its sample, this clonotype was seen a few times. The chain joins TRBV5-8 to TRBJ2-5; D is tentatively TRBD1 or TRBD2 (5 bases each). Per germline, CDR1 SGHTS and CDR2 YDEGEE. With 1 base removed from V and 1 base from J, the gap between germline ends came to 17 bases. CDR3 length: 17 residues. The CDR3 loop is CASSLRLGAPLQETQYF. DNA of the CDR3: TGTGCCAGCAGCTTGAGACTCGGGGCCCCACTCCAAGAGACCCAGTACTTC.

This clonotype showed up just a few times. The chain uses TRBV7-9 and TRBJ1-6; D gene ambiguous. The V gene's germline CDR1 is SEHNR and CDR2 FQNEAQ (reference sequence). The CDR3 consists of 12 residues. V lost 7 bases and J lost 9, with 10 bases in between. CDR3 nucleotide sequence: TGTGCCAGCACCCCCGGCGGTTCACCCCTCCACTTT. Translated: CASTPGGSPLHF.

The rearrangement joins TRBV13 to TRBJ2-2; 14 bases are shared with TRBD2. Germline CDR1 is PRHDT and CDR2 is FYEKMQ (reference sequence). V trimming: 5 bases; J trimming: 6 bases; junction bases outside the gene matches: 14. The CDR3 spans 19 residues. The CDR3 DNA reads TGTGCCAGCAGCCGACGGACTAGCGGGGGGCCACGTCGGTCCGGGGAGCTGTTTTTT. Its translation: CASSRRTSGGPRRSGELFF.

This clonotype was seen many times. The chain carries TRBV3-1 and TRBJ1-5; D call uncertain. Germline CDR1 and CDR2: LGHDT and YNNKEL (reference sequence). CDR3 size: 15 residues. The V and J ends lost 4 bases and 1 base respectively, with 11 bases between them. In DNA, the CDR3 is TGTGCCAGCAGCCTGAGGGTGACCAGCAATCAGCCCCAGCATTTT. Translation: CASSLRVTSNQPQHF.

The chain links TRBV5-1 to TRBJ2-1; D ambiguous. Germline V lookup: CDR1 SGHRS, CDR2 YFSETQ. With 0 bases removed from V and 2 bases from J, the gap between germline ends came to 6 bases. The length of the CDR3 is 14 residues. The chain's CDR3 is CASSLGATYNEQFF. CDR3 sequence (DNA): TGCGCCAGCAGCTTGGGGGCGACCTACAATGAGCAGTTCTTC.

The chain uses TRBV24-1 and TRBJ1-1, with D possibly being TRBD1 (5 bases). The CDR3 contains 16 residues. CDR1 and CDR2 from the germline V gene are KGHDR and SFDVKD. V lost 9 bases to trimming and J lost 1 base, with 20 bases between them. The CDR3 region is CATPRPWLGENTEAFF. As DNA, the CDR3 is TGTGCCACCCCGAGGCCTTGGCTGGGGGAGAACACTGAAGCTTTCTTT.

This clonotype was observed a few times. The chain has TRBV7-9 and TRBJ2-2; D not certain. The V end lost 5 bases, the J end lost 4 bases, and 8 bases lay between the germline ends. CDR1 SEHNR and CDR2 FQNEAQ come from the germline V gene (reference sequence). The CDR3 length is 13 residues. CDR3 DNA sequence: TGTGCCAGCAGCGACGGTGCCACCGGGGAGCTGTTTTTT. Translated: CASSDGATGELFF.

The table lists this clonotype with a few counts. The rearrangement joins TRBV27 to TRBJ2-4; the D is unclear. Germline V lookup: CDR1 MNHEY, CDR2 SMNVEV (reference sequence). This CDR3 comprises 12 residues. Between the trimmed V and J ends, which lost 6 bases and 6 bases, there was a span of 9 bases. DNA of the CDR3: TGTGCCAGCAGCAGTTTGGGAAACATTCAGTACTTC. It specifies CASSSLGNIQYF.

The CDR3 region is CASGTPGLAKMNEQFF. In nucleotides, the CDR3 is TGTGCCAGCGGGACACCGGGACTAGCGAAGATGAATGAGCAGTTCTTC. The V call is TRBV7-9, the J call TRBJ2-1, with 10 bases lining up with TRBD2. Trimming cost V 8 bases and J 7 bases; bases outside gene matches: 14. This CDR3 spans 16 amino acids. Germline CDR1 reads SEHNR; CDR2 reads FQNEAQ (reference sequence).

This clonotype was picked up many times. This sequence joins TRBV6-2 or TRBV6-3 and TRBJ1-2, with TRBD1 identical over 8 bases. CDR3 length: 14 residues. Germline V gene sequence: CDR1 MNHEY, CDR2 SVGEGT. V trimming: 6 bases; J trimming: 5 bases; junction bases outside the gene matches: 8. CDR3 amino acids: CASSRPRTGYGYTF. CDR3 nucleotides: TGTGCCAGCAGCCGCCCCCGGACAGGGTATGGCTACACCTTC.

The V call is TRBV5-1, the J call TRBJ1-1; perhaps TRBD1 as D (5 bases). CDR1 is SGHRS, CDR2 YFSETQ, per germline. The CDR3 has 15 amino acids. V was clipped by 2 bases and J by 0 bases, with 11 bases between them. The CDR3 loop is CASSLVVGVNTEAFF. The DNA of the CDR3 is TGCGCCAGCAGCTTAGTAGTGGGGGTGAACACTGAAGCTTTCTTT.

The sample holds a few counts of this clonotype. V is TRBV4-2 and J is TRBJ2-5, with D possibly called TRBD1 or TRBD2 (6 bases each). The CDR3 is 17 residues long. CDR1 is LGHNA and CDR2 is YNFKEQ in the germline V gene. V lost 1 base and J lost 4, with 19 bases in between. CDR3 in amino acids: CASSQGVGGQRGETQYF. DNA of the CDR3: TGTGCCAGCAGCCAAGGAGTGGGGGGCCAGAGAGGAGAGACCCAGTACTTC.

This chain joins TRBV5-1 and TRBJ2-1; possibly TRBD1 for D (5 bases). V lost 1 base and J lost 4, with 12 bases in between. CDR3 length: 15 amino acids. Per germline, CDR1 SGHRS and CDR2 YFSETQ. The chain's CDR3 is CASSLSGPSYNEQFF. Here the CDR3 DNA reads TGCGCCAGCAGCTTGTCAGGGCCTTCATACAATGAGCAGTTCTTC.

J is TRBJ2-2 and V is TRBV12-3 or TRBV12-4; possibly TRBD1 or TRBD2 for D (5 bases each). The CDR3 has 13 residues. Trimming left V 4 bases short and J 6 bases short, with 9 bases between. In DNA, the CDR3 is TGTGCCAGCAGTTACGAGGGGCCCGGGGAGCTGTTTTTT. Protein product: CASSYEGPGELFF.

In its sample, this clonotype was seen a few times. V usage is TRBV6-5 and J usage is TRBJ2-3; TRBD2 matches 16 bases. Germline lookup yields CDR1 MNHEY and CDR2 SVGAGI. V shed 2 bases and J 2 bases; nucleotides not matched to a gene: 4. The CDR3 has 18 residues. The CDR3 DNA reads TGTGCCAGCAGTTACCTGGGACTAGCGGGGGGGGACACAGATACGCAGTATTTT. Translation: CASSYLGLAGGDTDTQYF.

This clonotype was observed at least ten times. The V call is TRBV20-1, the J call TRBJ1-1, with no clear D. V was pared by 2 bases and J by 6 bases, with 13 bases between. The CDR3 sequence is 13 residues long. Germline V gives CDR1 DFQATT, CDR2 SNEGSKA (reference sequence). CDR3 sequence (DNA): TGCAGTGCTAGAAAGTCGGGGTCCGCTGAAGCTTTCTTT. It specifies CSARKSGSAEAFF.

This clonotype was counted ten times or more. V gene TRBV7-2 combines with J gene TRBJ2-1; unclear D gene. The germline V gene has CDR1 SGHTA and CDR2 FQGNSA. V lost 1 base and J lost 4, with 8 bases in between. This CDR3 is 14 amino acids long. The CDR3 nucleotides read TGTGCCAGCAGCTTAGATGCCGGGTACAATGAGCAGTTCTTC. This sequence encodes CASSLDAGYNEQFF. The complete variable domain, with remaining parts taken from reference TRBV7-2 and TRBJ2-1, reads GAGVSQSPSNKVTEKGKDVELRCDPISGHTALYWYRQSLGQGLEFLIYFQGNSAPDKSGLPSDRFSAERTGGSVSTLTIQRTQQEDSAVYLCASSLDAGYNEQFFGPGTRLTVL.

This clonotype was seen many times. The gene calls are TRBV5-1 and TRBJ2-7; D ambiguous. CDR1 and CDR2 from the germline V gene are SGHRS and YFSETQ. Trimming pared 2 bases from V and 2 bases from J, leaving 11 bases between. The CDR3 runs 14 residues. DNA of the CDR3: TGCGCCAGCAGCTTAAGAGGTGACCCCTACGAGCAGTACTTC. Translation gives CASSLRGDPYEQYF.

This clonotype showed up just a few times. The chain recombines TRBV11-2 with TRBJ1-1; D remains unclear. Trimming removed 5 bases at V and 0 bases at J, with 19 bases between. The CDR3 is 17 residues long. Germline V CDR1 and CDR2: SGHAT, FQNNGV. CDR3 nucleotides: TGTGCCAGCAGCCCGACCTCCATCGGTTCCATGAACACTGAAGCTTTCTTT. This encodes CASSPTSIGSMNTEAFF.